This T cell receptor (beta chain) was recovered during a study of identical twins (dated by TCRdb to 2016 to 2017). About the full investigation: TCR alpha and beta repertoires from monozygotic twins, unrelated adults of various ages and cord blood were deep-sequenced to test whether fetal clonotypes persist. To rule out contamination, the twin experiments were replicated at different times with different library preparation protocols. On the study overall, not on this receptor specifically: In monozygotic twins, out-of-frame TCR alpha sharing was systematically underestimated by recombination models, although the models agreed with sharing between unrelated individuals. Abundant cord blood beta clonotypes had fewer insertions, young adult naive repertoires showed a similar but weaker trend, and memory repertoires showed no such trend. A weaker excess of twin sharing was found in beta out-of-frame sequences because the signal-to-noise ratio was lowered by fewer shared sequences. Because the same donors could not be followed over many years, the conclusions relied on cross-sectional statistical analysis. Zero-insertion analyses could be partly confounded by invariant T cells such as MAIT and iNKT, though diverse VJ usage argued against such confounding for most clonotypes. Out-of-frame TCR alpha sequences shared between twins showed an excess of low generation-probability sequences compared with coincidental sharing between unrelated individuals.

Ten or more counts support this clonotype. There is no known antigen for this receptor. No quality values exist for individual bases; no much larger clone is one base distant. Only healthy Caucasian donors were included. Miltenyi CD45RO+ enrichment and human naive T-cell isolation kits were used to isolate memory (CD45RO+) and naive T cells from PBMC. Counted from cysteine to phenylalanine, this CDR3 has 11 amino acids. The DNA shown is the 33-base CDR3, in frame from base 1. V is cut back by 6 bases and J by 14 bases, with 5 bases in the junction unmatched. Taken from the germline V gene, the CDR1 and CDR2 loops are SNHLY and FYNNEI. The library was made by 5' RACE. The sample was run on an Illumina HiSeq 2000. A universal primer binding site was introduced by template switching, and a unique molecular identifier was present in the final cDNA, enabling accurate counting of TCR cDNA molecules. Specific primers in the conserved constant-segment region were used to synthesize first-strand cDNA for TCR alpha and beta chains. To control for contamination, every cDNA library carried two barcodes: a SMART-Mk sample barcode plus Illumina barcodes. TruSeq adapter sequences along with Illumina sample barcodes were introduced in two successive PCR steps. Sequencing of the TCR alpha and beta cDNA libraries was done on the Illumina HiSeq platform using custom primers. On the study's bioinformatics: MiGEC was used to process raw reads and extract unique molecular identifiers, and MiXCR was used to find CDR3 positions. For each individual, recombination models were inferred using an EM algorithm with the repgenHMM and IGoR tools. Shared clonotypes were analyzed with the tcR package in R, and sharing was normalized by the product of cloneset sizes. Out-of-frame nonproductive sequences were analyzed to study raw recombination free of thymic and clonal selection effects. TCRdb's own reprocessing of the public reads used fastp at Q25 and MiXCR and kept productive beta chains. Entries are consolidated by CDR3 protein sequence, retaining the most common genes and DNA. The V and J calls follow TCRdb's processing rather than the paper's. The sample contains about 250,000 distinct CDR3 sequences, over 12% of them found a single time. The ten largest clones capture approximately 8.8% of the sample.

The sequencing sample was made of memory (CD45RO+) T cells sorted from blood. This specimen's cell subset or site label, per the study, means: CD45RO+ enriched T cells. The rearrangement combines TRBV2 with TRBJ2-1, and 9 junctional nucleotides match TRBD1. The receptor comes from a woman younger than 30 in good health. The CDR3 region reads CASRGQGVKFF. The bases read TGTGCCAGCAGGGGACAGGGAGTAAAGTTCTTC.